These 10 T cell receptor beta chains originate from one sample sequenced in a study of T cell repertoires in ileal Crohn's disease. TCRdb's table, derived via immunoSEQ multiplex PCR, lists solely in-frame clones and lacks some. The data show under 8,500 clones, 60% to 85% seen once. Sequencing was done on a sample of ileal tissue. Source of these receptors: an adult with Crohn's disease.

This clone appeared a single time. V gene TRBV25-1 combines with J gene TRBJ2-1; 11 nucleotides line up with TRBD2. CDR1 is MGHDK and CDR2 is SYGVNS in the germline V gene. This CDR3 is 17 amino acids long. V was pared by 4 bases and J by 4 bases, with 9 bases of the junction left unmatched. DNA for the CDR3: TGTGCCAGCAGTGGGCTTAGCGGGGGGGCATTTTACAATGAGCAGTTCTTC. This encodes CASSGLSGGAFYNEQFF.

The chain recombines TRBV28 with TRBJ1-2; 7 positions match TRBD1. This CDR3 comprises 14 residues. Looked up from germline, CDR1 is MDHEN and CDR2 is SYDVKM. V trimming: 6 bases; J trimming: 2 bases; junction bases outside the gene matches: 6. CDR3 DNA: TGTGCCAGCAGCTTGGGGGGACAGAACTATGGCTACACCTTC. Its protein product is CASSLGGQNYGYTF.

The J gene is TRBJ2-7, the V gene TRBV4-2, with D maybe TRBD2 (5 bases). This CDR3 spans 12 amino acids. Per germline, CDR1 LGHNA and CDR2 YNFKEQ. Trimming removed 5 bases from V and 3 bases from J, with 8 bases in between. CDR3 amino acids: CASSFRDYEQYF. The CDR3 bases are TGTGCCAGCAGCTTCCGGGACTACGAGCAGTACTTC.

CDR3 residues: CAWSVLREKLFF. The DNA of the CDR3 is TGTGCCTGGAGTGTACTTCGGGAAAAACTGTTTTTT. The gene calls are TRBV30 and TRBJ1-4; the D is unclear. The CDR3 sequence is 12 residues long. Trimming removed 0 bases at V and 8 bases at J, with 7 bases between. CDR1 GTSNPN and CDR2 SVGIG come from the germline V gene (reference sequence).

This chain uses TRBV19 with TRBJ1-2, with D maybe TRBD1 (6 bases). The V end was cut by 3 bases, the J end by 8 bases, with 10 bases between. The germline V gene encodes CDR1 LNHDA and CDR2 SQIVND (reference sequence). This CDR3 has 12 residues. The CDR3 bases are TGTGCCAGTAGTATTCACAGGGACGGCTACACCTTC. It codes for CASSIHRDGYTF.

This clone was found a few times. This chain links TRBV9 with TRBJ2-1; 11 nucleotides match TRBD2. CDR1 is SGDLS and CDR2 is YYNGEE in the germline V gene. The length of the CDR3 is 17 residues. The ends lost 4 bases at V and 4 bases at J; junction bases unmatched: 10. The CDR3 is CASSLRASGGFYNEQFF. DNA for the CDR3: TGTGCCAGCAGCCTCAGGGCTAGCGGGGGGTTTTACAATGAGCAGTTCTTC.

The chain links TRBV15 to TRBJ2-7, with 9 bases aligning to TRBD1. The V gene's germline CDR1 is LNHNV and CDR2 YYDKDF (reference sequence). This CDR3 comprises 16 residues. V was pared by 5 bases and J by 5 bases, with 13 bases of the junction left unmatched. CDR3 bases: TGTGCCACCAGCCCACAAGGTGGAACAGGGGGCAACGAGCAGTACTTC. This sequence encodes CATSPQGGTGGNEQYF.

CDR3 protein: CASCGDRNQPQHF. CDR3 DNA: TGTGCCAGCTGTGGCGACAGGAATCAGCCCCAGCATTTT. J is TRBJ1-5 and V is TRBV2; TRBD1 is a possible D gene (6 bases). The CDR3 contains 13 residues. V was clipped by 8 bases and J by 4 bases, with 12 bases between them. Per the germline V gene, CDR1 is SNHLY and CDR2 is FYNNEI.

The chain recombines TRBV30 with TRBJ1-2; D is ambiguous. The ends were cut back, 3 bases at V and 11 bases at J, with 13 bases in the middle. In germline, CDR1 is GTSNPN, CDR2 SVGIG (reference sequence). The CDR3 is 11 amino acids. CDR3 DNA sequence: TGTGCCTGGAGCCGGGGAAAAGAGTACACCTTC. It is translated as CAWSRGKEYTF.

In this sample, this clone turned up a few times. The J gene is TRBJ2-5, the V gene TRBV10-3, with D perhaps matching TRBD2 (7 bases). The V gene lost 4 bases and the J gene lost 4 bases, with 16 bases spanning the gap. Germline V CDR1 and CDR2: ENHRY, SYGVKD. The CDR3 sequence is 15 residues long. CDR3 amino acids: CAISVRAGARETQYF. The CDR3 DNA sequence: TGTGCCATCAGTGTAAGGGCGGGGGCGCGAGAGACCCAGTACTTC.